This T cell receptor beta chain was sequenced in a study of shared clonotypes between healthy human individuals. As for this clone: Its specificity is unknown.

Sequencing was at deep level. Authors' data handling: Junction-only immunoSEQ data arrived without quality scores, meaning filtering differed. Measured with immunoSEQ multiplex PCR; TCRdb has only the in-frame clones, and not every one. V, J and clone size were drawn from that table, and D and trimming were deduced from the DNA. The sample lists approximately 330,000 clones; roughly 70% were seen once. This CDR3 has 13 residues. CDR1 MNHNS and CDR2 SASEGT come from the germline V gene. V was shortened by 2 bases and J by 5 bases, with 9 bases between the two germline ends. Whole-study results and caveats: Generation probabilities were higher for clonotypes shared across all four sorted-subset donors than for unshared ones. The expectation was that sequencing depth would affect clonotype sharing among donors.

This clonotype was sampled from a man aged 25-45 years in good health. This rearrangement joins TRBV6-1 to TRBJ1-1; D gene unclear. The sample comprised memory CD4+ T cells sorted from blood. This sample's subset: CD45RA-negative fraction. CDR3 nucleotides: TGTGCCAGCAGTGAAAGGCCGATAACTGAAGCTTTCTTT. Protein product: CASSERPITEAFF.